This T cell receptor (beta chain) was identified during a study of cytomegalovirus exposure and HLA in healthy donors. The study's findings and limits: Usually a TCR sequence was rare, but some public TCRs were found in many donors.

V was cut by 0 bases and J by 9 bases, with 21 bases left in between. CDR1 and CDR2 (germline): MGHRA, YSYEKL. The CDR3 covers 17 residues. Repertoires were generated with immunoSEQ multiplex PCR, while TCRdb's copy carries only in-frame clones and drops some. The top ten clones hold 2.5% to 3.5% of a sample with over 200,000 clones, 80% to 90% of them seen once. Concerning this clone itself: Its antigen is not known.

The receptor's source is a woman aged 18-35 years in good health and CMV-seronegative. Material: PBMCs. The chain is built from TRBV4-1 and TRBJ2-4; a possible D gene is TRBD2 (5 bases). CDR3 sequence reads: CASSQDLGSGREGIQYF. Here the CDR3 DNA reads TGCGCCAGCAGCCAAGACCTTGGGAGCGGCCGGGAAGGCATTCAGTACTTC.